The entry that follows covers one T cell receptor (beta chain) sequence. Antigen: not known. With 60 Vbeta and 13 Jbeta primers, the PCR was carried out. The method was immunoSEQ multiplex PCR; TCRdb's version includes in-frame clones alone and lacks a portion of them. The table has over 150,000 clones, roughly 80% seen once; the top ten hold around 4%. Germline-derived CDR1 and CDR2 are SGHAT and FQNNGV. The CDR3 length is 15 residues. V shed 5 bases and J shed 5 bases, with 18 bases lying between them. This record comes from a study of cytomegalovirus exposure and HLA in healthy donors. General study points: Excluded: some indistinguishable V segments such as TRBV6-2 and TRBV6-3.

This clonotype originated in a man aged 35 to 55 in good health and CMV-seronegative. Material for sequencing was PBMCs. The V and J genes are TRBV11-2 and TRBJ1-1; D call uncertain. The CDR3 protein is CASSPLLGHKTEAFF. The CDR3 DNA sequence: TGTGCCAGCAGCCCCCTTTTGGGCCACAAGACTGAAGCTTTCTTT.